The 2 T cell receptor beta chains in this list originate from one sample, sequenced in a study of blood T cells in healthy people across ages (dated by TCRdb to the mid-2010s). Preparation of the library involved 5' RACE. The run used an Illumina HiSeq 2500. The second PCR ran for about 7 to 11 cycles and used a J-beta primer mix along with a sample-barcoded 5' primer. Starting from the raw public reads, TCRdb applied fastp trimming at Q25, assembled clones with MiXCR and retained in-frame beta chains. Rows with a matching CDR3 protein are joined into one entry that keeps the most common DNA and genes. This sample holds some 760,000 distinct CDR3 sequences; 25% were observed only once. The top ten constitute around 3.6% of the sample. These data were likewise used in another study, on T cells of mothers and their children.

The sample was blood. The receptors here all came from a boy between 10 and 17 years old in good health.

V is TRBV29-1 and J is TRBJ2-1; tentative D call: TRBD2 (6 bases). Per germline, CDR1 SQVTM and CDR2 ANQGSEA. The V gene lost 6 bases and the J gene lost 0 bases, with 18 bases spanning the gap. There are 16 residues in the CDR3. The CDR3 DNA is TGCAGCGTCAGGTCTCTAGCGAAAAGCTCCTACAATGAGCAGTTCTTC. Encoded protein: CSVRSLAKSSYNEQFF.

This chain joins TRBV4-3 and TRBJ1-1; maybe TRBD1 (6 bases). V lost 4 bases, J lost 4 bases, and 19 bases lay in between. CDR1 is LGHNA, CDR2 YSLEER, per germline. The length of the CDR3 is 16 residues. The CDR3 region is CASSLGSPGGLTEAFF. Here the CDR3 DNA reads TGCGCCAGCAGCCTCGGAAGCCCCGGGGGGCTCACTGAAGCTTTCTTT.